This T cell receptor beta chain emerged from a study of PD-L1 blockade in urothelial cancer. Study-level background: Patients, treated from about 2014 onward, received atezolizumab 1,200 mg intravenously every 3 weeks.

As regards this clone: Its specificity is not known.

Produced via immunoSEQ multiplex PCR; TCRdb's table is partial and in-frame only. This table has 130,000 or so clones, approximately 84% appearing once. Study results and caveats: Tumor-associated blood clones were expanded more by durable-benefit patients at 3 weeks.

Indicated time point: pretreatment peripheral blood. The germline V gene encodes CDR1 GTSNPN and CDR2 SVGIG (reference sequence). The CDR3 has 12 amino acids. With V trimmed by 5 bases and J by 4 bases, 3 bases remained unmatched. V gene TRBV30 combines with J gene TRBJ1-2; 8 nucleotides match TRBD1. This receptor was taken from a middle-aged man with urothelial cancer. This specimen was PBMCs, taken around atezolizumab (anti-PD-L1) treatment. In DNA form, the CDR3 reads TGTGCCTGGTCGGACAGGGCCTATGGCTACACCTTC. Protein product: CAWSDRAYGYTF.